The source of this TCR beta chain is a study of T cells in Graves' hyperthyroidism and ophthalmopathy. This clonotype was picked up one time. The germline V gene has CDR1 LNHDA and CDR2 SQIVND (reference sequence). V was trimmed by 6 bases and J by 0 bases, leaving 15 bases between them. The CDR3 sequence is 16 residues long. Researchers took RNA transcripts and amplified the TCR beta CDR3 regions from them. The HTBI primer set was used in a first-round RT-PCR of the TCR CDR3. MiXCR, run by TCRdb on the multiplex PCR reads, gives a single entry per CDR3 protein. The sample yields under 350,000 distinct CDR3 sequences, around a sixth seen once.

The sample was blood. This sequence joins TRBV19 and TRBJ1-3, with D uncertain. This sequence was found in a woman aged 45-65 years with Graves' hyperthyroidism. The CDR3 loop reads CASRPPPRSSGNTIYF. DNA for the CDR3: TGTGCCAGTAGGCCTCCACCGCGGAGCTCTGGAAACACCATATATTTT.